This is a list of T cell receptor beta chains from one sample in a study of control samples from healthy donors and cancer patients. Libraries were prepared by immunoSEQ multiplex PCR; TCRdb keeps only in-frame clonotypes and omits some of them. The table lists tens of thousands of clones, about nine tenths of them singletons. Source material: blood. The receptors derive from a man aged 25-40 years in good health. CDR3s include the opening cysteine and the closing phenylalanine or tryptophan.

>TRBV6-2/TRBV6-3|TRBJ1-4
CASSPDSQRGKLFF
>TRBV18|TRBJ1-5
CASSPPSSVPGQPQHF
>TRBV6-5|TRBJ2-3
CASSYSGGRNTDTQYF
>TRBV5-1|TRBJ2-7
CASSPLRTSGRSSYEQYF
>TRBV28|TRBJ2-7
CASSSGPRSYEQYF
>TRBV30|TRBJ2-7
CAWRRGGETYEQYF
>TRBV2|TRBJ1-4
CASSRGGTPNEKLFF
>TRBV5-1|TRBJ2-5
CASSPREGLQETQYF
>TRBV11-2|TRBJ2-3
CASSRKGSGGAADTQYF
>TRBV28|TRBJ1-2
CASSQTGYGYTF
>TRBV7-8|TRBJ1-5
CASSLAPGQYQPQHF
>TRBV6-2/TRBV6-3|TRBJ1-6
CASSSRTVQNSPLHF
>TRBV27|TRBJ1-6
CASTEDGTYNSPLHF
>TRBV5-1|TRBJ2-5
CASSLEGRLGEEETQYF
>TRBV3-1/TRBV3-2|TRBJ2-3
CASSPPGTRLDTQYF
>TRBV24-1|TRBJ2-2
CATETGGRRTGELFF
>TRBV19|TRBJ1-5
CASRKISGTGEGQPQHF
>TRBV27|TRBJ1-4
CASSSNRVTFATNEKLFF
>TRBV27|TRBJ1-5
CASSLERTNQPQHF
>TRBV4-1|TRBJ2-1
CASRPSGTSMEFF
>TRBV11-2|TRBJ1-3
CASSPSSGNTIYF
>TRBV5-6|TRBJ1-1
CASSSLARNTEAFF
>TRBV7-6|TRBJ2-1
CASSLDRAGGDNEQFF
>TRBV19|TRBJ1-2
CASSIVRDGCTF
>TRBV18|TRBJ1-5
CASSLSGTNSNQPQHF
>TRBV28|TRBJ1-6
CASSLGSSYNSPLHF
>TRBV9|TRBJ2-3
CASSVAGGAQDTQYF
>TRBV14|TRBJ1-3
CASSPPGRSGNTIYF
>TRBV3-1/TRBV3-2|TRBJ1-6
CASSQTNRINSPLHF
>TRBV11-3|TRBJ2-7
CASSLGKSEQYF
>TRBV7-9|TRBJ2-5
CASSLAQAVQETQYF
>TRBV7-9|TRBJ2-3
CASSLGGDRALTDTQYF
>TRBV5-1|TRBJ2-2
CASSLSATGELFF
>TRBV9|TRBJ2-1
CASTPGGRSNEQFF
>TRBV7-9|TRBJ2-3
CASSSPPGLATDTQYF
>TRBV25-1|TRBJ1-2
CASRDPGANYGYTF
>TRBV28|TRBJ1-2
CASSPLPPSGYGYTF
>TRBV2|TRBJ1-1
CASMAGEWPEAFF
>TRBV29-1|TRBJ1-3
CSVATGQGVAGNTIYF
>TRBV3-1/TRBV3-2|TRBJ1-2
CASSYPTGGNYGYTF
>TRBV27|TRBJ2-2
CASTTPNTGELFF
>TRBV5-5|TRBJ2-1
CASSFGGGSNEQFF
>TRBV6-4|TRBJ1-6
CASSDSAGLRLHF
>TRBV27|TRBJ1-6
CASSLGPGAYNSPLHF
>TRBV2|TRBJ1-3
CASSERDRGRSSGNTIYF
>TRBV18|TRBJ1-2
CASSLTRQETYGYTF
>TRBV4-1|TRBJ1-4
CASSETVNDEKLFF
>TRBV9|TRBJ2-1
CASSVGGSYNEQFF
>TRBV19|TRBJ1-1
CASSRAGTNTEAFF
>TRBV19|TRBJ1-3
CASSILSSGNTIYF
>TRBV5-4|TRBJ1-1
CASSLTGNTEAFF
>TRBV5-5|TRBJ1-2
CASSPIEQGTYGYTF
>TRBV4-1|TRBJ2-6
CASSHGVQTASGANVLTF
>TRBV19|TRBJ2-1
CASSPVGGGAYNEQFF
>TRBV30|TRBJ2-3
CARQLWTGGTDTQYF
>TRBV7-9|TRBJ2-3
CASSLSGGTDTQYF
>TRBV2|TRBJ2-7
CASSLLAGNEQYF